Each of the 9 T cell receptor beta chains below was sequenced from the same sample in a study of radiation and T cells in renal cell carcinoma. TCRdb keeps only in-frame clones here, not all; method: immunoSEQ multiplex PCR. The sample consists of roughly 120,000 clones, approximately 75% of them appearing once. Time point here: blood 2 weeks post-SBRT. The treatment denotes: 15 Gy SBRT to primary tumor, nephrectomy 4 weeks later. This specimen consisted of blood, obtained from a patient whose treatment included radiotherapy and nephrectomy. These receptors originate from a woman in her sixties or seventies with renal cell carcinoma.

CDR3 in DNA: TGTGCCAGCAGCCAATTACCGGGACAGGGAGACACTGAAGCTTTCTTT. This sequence encodes CASSQLPGQGDTEAFF. The chain has TRBV7-9 and TRBJ1-1; 9 bases map to TRBD1. The CDR3 contains 16 residues. CDR1 and CDR2 from the germline V gene are SEHNR and FQNEAQ (reference sequence). The V gene end was trimmed by 5 bases and the J gene end by 3 bases; junction bases not matched to a gene: 10.

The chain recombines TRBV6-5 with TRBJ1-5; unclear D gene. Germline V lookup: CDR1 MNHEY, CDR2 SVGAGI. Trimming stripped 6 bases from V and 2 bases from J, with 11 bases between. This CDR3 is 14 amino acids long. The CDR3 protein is CASRTHRGNQPQHF. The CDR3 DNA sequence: TGTGCCAGCAGAACGCACAGAGGCAATCAGCCCCAGCATTTT.

CDR3 amino acids: CASSYSYSTEAFF. The CDR3 bases are TGTGCCAGCAGTTACTCCTATTCAACTGAAGCTTTCTTT. This sequence joins TRBV6-6 and TRBJ1-1; no clear D gene. V shed 0 bases and J shed 5 bases, with 7 bases lying between them. The CDR3 extends over 13 amino acids. CDR1 and CDR2 from the germline V gene are MNHNY and SVGAGI (reference sequence).

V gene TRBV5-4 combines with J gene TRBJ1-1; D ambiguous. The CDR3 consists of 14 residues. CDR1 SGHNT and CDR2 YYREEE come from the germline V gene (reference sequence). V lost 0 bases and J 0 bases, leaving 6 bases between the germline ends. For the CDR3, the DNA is TGTGCCAGCAGCTTGGTGGGGTTGAACACTGAAGCTTTCTTT. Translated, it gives CASSLVGLNTEAFF.

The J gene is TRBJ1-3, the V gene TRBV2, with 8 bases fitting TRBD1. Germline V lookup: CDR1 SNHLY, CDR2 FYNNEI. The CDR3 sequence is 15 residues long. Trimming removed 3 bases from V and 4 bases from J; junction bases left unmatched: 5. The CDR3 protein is CASSDRGQRGNTIYF. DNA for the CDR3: TGTGCCAGCAGTGACAGGGGGCAAAGAGGAAACACCATATATTTT.

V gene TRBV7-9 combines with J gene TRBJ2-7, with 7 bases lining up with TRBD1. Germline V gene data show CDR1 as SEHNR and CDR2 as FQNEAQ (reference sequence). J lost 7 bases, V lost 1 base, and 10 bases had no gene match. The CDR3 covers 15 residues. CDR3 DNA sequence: TGTGCCAGCAGCTTAGGTCAGGGGGTAACGTGGGAGCAGTACTTC. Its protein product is CASSLGQGVTWEQYF.

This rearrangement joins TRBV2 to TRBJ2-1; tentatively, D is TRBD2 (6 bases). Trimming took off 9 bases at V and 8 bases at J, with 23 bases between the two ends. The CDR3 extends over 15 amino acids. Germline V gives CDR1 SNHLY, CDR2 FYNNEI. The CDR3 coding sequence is TGTGCCAGTCAGCGCGGGACTTCTTTCGGGGATGAGCAGTTCTTC. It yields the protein CASQRGTSFGDEQFF. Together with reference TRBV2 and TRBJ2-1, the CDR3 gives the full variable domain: EPEVTQTPSHQVTQMGQEVILRCVPISNHLYFYWYRQILGQKVEFLVSFYNNEISEKSEIFDDQFSVERPDGSNFTLKIRSTKLEDSAMYFCASQRGTSFGDEQFFGPGTRLTVL.

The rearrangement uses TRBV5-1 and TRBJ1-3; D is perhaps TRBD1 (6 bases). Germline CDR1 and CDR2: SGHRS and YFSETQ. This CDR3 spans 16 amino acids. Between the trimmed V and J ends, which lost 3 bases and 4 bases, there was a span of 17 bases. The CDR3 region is CASSWNTGTQGNTIYF. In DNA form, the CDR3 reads TGCGCCAGCAGCTGGAATACAGGGACACAAGGAAACACCATATATTTT.

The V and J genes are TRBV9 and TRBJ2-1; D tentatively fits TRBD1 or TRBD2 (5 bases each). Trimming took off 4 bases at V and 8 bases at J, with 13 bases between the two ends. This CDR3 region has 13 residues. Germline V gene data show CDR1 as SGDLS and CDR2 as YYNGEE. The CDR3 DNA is TGTGCCAGCAGCCCTGGGGGAACGGATGAGCAGTTCTTC. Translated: CASSPGGTDEQFF.